The 11 T cell receptor beta chains below were found in one sample sequenced in a study of post-analysis software for immune sequencing data. Study findings and constraints: In patients, TRBV5-6, TRBV5-1 and TRBV20-1 belonged to five TRBV segments found more frequently than in controls.

These receptors have no known antigen. cDNA libraries of TCR beta carried unique molecular identifiers. TCRdb re-derived calls from the PCR reads in MiXCR, one entry per CDR3 protein. The table records almost 700,000 distinct CDR3 sequences, more than 50% of them present only once. Specimen: blood. These receptors came from a girl aged 2-10 years with multiple sclerosis.

V gene TRBV6-6 combines with J gene TRBJ2-5; D is perhaps TRBD2 (5 bases). The CDR3 runs 17 residues. V was trimmed by 0 bases and J by 4 bases, leaving 18 bases between them. In germline, CDR1 is MNHNY, CDR2 SVGAGI (reference sequence). The CDR3 is CASSYSVGLGSGETQYF. CDR3 sequence (DNA): TGTGCCAGCAGTTACTCCGTAGGACTGGGATCGGGAGAGACCCAGTACTTC.

The chain is built from TRBV5-6 and TRBJ1-2; maybe TRBD1 (5 bases). Germline V gene sequence: CDR1 SGHDT, CDR2 YYEEEE. Trimming took 0 bases from V and 5 from J, leaving 14 bases between them. This CDR3 is 15 amino acids long. DNA for the CDR3: TGTGCCAGCAGCTTGGAGGGGTCGAGTTATTATGGCTACACCTTC. This sequence encodes CASSLEGSSYYGYTF.

The chain carries TRBV6-4 and TRBJ2-1; 9 positions match TRBD2. The CDR3 has 15 amino acids. Germline CDR1 is MRHNA and CDR2 is SNTAGT. Trimming took 3 bases from V and 8 from J; bases not matched to a gene: 8. The CDR3 coding sequence is TGTGCCAGCAGTGAGAGACTAGCGGAGAGGGATGAGCAGTTCTTC. It is translated as CASSERLAERDEQFF.

This chain uses TRBV10-3 with TRBJ2-1; 10 bases map to TRBD1. The ends lost 3 bases at V and 4 bases at J; junction bases unmatched: 9. CDR1 is ENHRY and CDR2 is SYGVKD in the germline V gene. This CDR3 comprises 17 residues. The CDR3 reads CAISDTTGGEKYNEQFF. The CDR3 DNA is TGTGCCATCAGTGATACGACAGGGGGCGAGAAGTACAATGAGCAGTTCTTC.

The chain joins TRBV6-1 to TRBJ1-1; a weak D match, TRBD1 (6 bases). The germline CDR1 and CDR2 sequences are MNHNS and SASEGT. The CDR3 loop spans 15 amino acids. V was clipped by 2 bases and J by 6 bases, with 16 bases between them. CDR3 region: CASSEIKGGSSEAFF. CDR3 DNA sequence: TGTGCCAGCAGTGAAATAAAAGGGGGGAGCTCTGAAGCTTTCTTT.

The rearrangement links TRBV3-1 to TRBJ2-7; D not certain. Germline V gene data show CDR1 as LGHDT and CDR2 as YNNKEL (reference sequence). This CDR3 is built from 17 residues. Trimming shortened V by 2 bases and J by 7 bases, and 24 bases separated the two germline ends. The DNA of the CDR3 is TGTGCCAGCAGCCAAAACCCCGGTGCGGCGACCTACAATGAGCAGTACTTC. Translating gives CASSQNPGAATYNEQYF.

The V and J genes are TRBV18 and TRBJ1-4; D is undetermined. This CDR3 has 11 residues. Between the trimmed V and J ends, which lost 3 bases and 12 bases, there was a span of 8 bases. CDR1 and CDR2 (germline): KGHSH, LQKENI. CDR3 nucleotides: TGTGCCAGCTCACCCGGTGAGGAACTGTTTTTT. Its translation: CASSPGEELFF.

The chain recombines TRBV10-3 with TRBJ2-7; 7 bases align to TRBD1. The CDR3 has 16 amino acids. Germline assignment: CDR1 ENHRY and CDR2 SYGVKD. V gave up 6 bases and J gave up 4 bases; unmatched junction bases: 15. The CDR3 region is CAISEDRVKGDYEQYF. For the CDR3, the DNA is TGTGCCATCAGCGAAGACAGGGTAAAAGGGGATTACGAGCAGTACTTC.

The V and J genes are TRBV5-1 and TRBJ1-1, with unresolved D. Germline-derived CDR1 and CDR2 are SGHRS and YFSETQ. V was shortened by 0 bases and J by 0 bases, with 18 bases between the two germline ends. The CDR3 is 18 residues long. The chain's CDR3 is CASSLAVGWGELNTEAFF. For the CDR3, the DNA is TGCGCCAGCAGCTTGGCCGTGGGCTGGGGTGAGTTGAACACTGAAGCTTTCTTT.

This clonotype was counted between two and nine times. The V call is TRBV29-1, the J call TRBJ2-1, with 9 positions matching TRBD1. Germline CDR1 reads SQVTM; CDR2 reads ANQGSEA. Losses at the gene ends were 7 bases for V and 9 bases for J; bases not matched to a gene: 4. The CDR3 is made up of 11 amino acids. CDR3 sequence reads: CSADRGVEQFF. DNA of the CDR3: TGCAGCGCTGACAGGGGGGTTGAGCAGTTCTTC.

The CDR3, as DNA: TGCGCCAGCAGCCAAGGGGACAGGGATTGGACTGAAGCTTTCTTT. Translated: CASSQGDRDWTEAFF. This sequence joins TRBV4-1 and TRBJ1-1, with 9 bases lining up with TRBD1. Germline loops: CDR1 MGHRA, CDR2 YSYEKL. The CDR3 totals 15 residues. V shed 1 base, J shed 5 bases, and the junction held 5 bases outside the gene matches.